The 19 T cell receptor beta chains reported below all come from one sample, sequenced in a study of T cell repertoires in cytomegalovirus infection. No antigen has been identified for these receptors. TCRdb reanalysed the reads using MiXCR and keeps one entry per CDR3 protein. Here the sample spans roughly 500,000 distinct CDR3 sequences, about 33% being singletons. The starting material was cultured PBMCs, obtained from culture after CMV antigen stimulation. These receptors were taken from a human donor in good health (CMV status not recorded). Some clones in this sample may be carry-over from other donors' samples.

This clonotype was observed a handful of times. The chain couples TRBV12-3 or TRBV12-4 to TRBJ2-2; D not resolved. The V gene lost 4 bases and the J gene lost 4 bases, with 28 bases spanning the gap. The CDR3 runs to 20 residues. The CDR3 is CASSSRPPQLGARRTGELFF. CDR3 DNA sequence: TGTGCCAGCAGTTCCCGGCCGCCTCAATTGGGCGCCCGACGCACCGGGGAGCTGTTTTTT.

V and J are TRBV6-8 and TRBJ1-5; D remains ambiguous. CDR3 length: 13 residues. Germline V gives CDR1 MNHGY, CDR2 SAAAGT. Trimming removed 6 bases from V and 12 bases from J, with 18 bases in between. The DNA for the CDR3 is TGTGCCAGCAGCGACTCGGTCCGGGCCCGCCAGCATTTT. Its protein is CASSDSVRARQHF.

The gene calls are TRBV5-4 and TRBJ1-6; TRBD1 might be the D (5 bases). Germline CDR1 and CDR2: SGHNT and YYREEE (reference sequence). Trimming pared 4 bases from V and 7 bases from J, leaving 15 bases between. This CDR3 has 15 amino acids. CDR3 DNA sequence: TGTGCCAGCAGCCCCTATCAGGGAGGCAATTCACCCCTCCACTTT. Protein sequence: CASSPYQGGNSPLHF.

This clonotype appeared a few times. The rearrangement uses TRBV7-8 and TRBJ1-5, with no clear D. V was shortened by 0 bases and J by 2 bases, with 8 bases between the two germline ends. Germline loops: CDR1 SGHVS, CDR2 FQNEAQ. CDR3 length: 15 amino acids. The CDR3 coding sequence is TGTGCCAGCAGCTTAGCCGTCGGGGGCAATCAGCCCCAGCATTTT. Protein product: CASSLAVGGNQPQHF.

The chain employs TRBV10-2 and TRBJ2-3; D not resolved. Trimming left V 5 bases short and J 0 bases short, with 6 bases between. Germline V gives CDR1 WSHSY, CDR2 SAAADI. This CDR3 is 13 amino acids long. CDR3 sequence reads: CASSLHSTDTQYF. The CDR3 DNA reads TGCGCCAGCAGTCTGCACAGCACAGATACGCAGTATTTT.

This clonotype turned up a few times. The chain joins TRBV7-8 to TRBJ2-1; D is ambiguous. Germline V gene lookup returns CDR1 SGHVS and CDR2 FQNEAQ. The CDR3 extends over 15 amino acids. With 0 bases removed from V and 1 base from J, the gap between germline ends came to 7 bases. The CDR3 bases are TGTGCCAGCAGCTTAGCCCTAGTATCCTACAATGAGCAGTTCTTC. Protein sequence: CASSLALVSYNEQFF.

CDR3 in DNA: TGTGCCACCAGTGATTGGACTAGCGGGAGTAAGACAGATACGCAGTATTTT. Amino acid sequence: CATSDWTSGSKTDTQYF. The chain couples TRBV24-1 to TRBJ2-3; TRBD2 matches 13 bases. Losses at the gene ends were 2 bases for V and 3 bases for J; bases not matched to a gene: 4. CDR1 KGHDR and CDR2 SFDVKD come from the germline V gene. This CDR3 is 17 amino acids long.

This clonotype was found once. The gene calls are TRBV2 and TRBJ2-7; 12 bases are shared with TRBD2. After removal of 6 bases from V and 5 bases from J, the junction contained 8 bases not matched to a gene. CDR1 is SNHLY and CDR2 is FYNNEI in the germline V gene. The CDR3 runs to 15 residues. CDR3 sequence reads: CASRFTSGRSNEQYF. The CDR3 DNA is TGTGCCAGCAGATTTACTAGCGGGAGGTCCAACGAGCAGTACTTC.

CDR3: CASSSLAGGGDTQYF. Here the CDR3 DNA reads TGTGCCAGCAGCTCTCTGGCGGGGGGAGGGGATACGCAGTATTTT. The chain recombines TRBV28 with TRBJ2-3; 8 bases align to TRBD2. Trimming took 6 bases from V and 6 from J; bases not matched to a gene: 11. This CDR3 is built from 15 residues. CDR1 MDHEN and CDR2 SYDVKM come from the germline V gene. Combining the CDR3 with reference TRBV28 and TRBJ2-3 gives the whole variable domain DVKVTQSSRYLVKRTGEKVFLECVQDMDHENMFWYRQDPGLGLRLIYFSYDVKMKEKGDIPEGYSVSREKKERFSLILESASTNQTSMYLCASSSLAGGGDTQYFGPGTRLTVL.

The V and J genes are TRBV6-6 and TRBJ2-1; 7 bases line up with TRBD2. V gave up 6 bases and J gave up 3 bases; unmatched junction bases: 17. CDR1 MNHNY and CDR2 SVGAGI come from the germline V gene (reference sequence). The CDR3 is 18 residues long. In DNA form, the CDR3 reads TGTGCCAGCAGCCAAAGAGGGGTATTCGCTAGCGGCTACAATGAGCAGTTCTTC. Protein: CASSQRGVFASGYNEQFF.

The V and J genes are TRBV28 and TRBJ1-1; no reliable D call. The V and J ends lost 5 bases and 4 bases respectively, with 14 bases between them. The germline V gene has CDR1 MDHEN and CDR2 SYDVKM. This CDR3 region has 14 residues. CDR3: CASSVGGRPTEAFF. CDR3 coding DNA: TGTGCCAGCAGTGTTGGAGGCAGACCCACTGAAGCTTTCTTT.

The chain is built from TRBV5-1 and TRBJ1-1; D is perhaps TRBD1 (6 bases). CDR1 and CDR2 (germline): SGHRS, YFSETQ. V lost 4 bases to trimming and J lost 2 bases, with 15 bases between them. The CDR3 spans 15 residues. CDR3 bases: TGCGCCAGCAGCCCTGGCACAGGGTTTAACACTGAAGCTTTCTTT. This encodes CASSPGTGFNTEAFF.

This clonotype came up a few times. The CDR3 spells CASSFTGSRPDTQYF. In nucleotides, the CDR3 is TGTGCCAGCAGCTTTACGGGGTCGCGACCAGATACGCAGTATTTT. The rearrangement links TRBV7-2 to TRBJ2-3; possibly TRBD2 for D (5 bases). This CDR3 is built from 15 residues. V was clipped by 3 bases and J by 4 bases, with 14 bases between them. The germline V gene has CDR1 SGHTA and CDR2 FQGNSA.

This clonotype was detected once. CDR3 sequence reads: CASSPLRDQPQHF. CDR3 in DNA: TGTGCCAGCAGCCCATTGAGGGATCAGCCCCAGCATTTT. The gene calls are TRBV12-3 or TRBV12-4 and TRBJ1-5; no firm D call. This CDR3 is built from 13 residues. Trimming removed 6 bases from V and 5 bases from J, with 11 bases in between.

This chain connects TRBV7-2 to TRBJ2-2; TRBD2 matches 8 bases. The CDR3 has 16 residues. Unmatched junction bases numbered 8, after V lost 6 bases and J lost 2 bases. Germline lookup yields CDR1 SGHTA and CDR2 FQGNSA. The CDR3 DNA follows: TGTGCCAGCAGGATGACTAGCGCGGGCAACACCGGGGAGCTGTTTTTT. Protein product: CASRMTSAGNTGELFF. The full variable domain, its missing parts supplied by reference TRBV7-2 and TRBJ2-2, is GAGVSQSPSNKVTEKGKDVELRCDPISGHTALYWYRQSLGQGLEFLIYFQGNSAPDKSGLPSDRFSAERTGGSVSTLTIQRTQQEDSAVYLCASRMTSAGNTGELFFGEGSRLTVL.

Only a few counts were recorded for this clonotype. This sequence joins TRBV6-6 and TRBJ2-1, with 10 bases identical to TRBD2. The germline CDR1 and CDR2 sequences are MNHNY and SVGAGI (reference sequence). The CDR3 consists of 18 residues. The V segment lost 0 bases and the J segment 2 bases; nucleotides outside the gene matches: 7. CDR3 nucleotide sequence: TGTGCCAGCAGTTACTCGGTAGGGACTAGCGCGACCTACAATGAGCAGTTCTTC. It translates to CASSYSVGTSATYNEQFF.

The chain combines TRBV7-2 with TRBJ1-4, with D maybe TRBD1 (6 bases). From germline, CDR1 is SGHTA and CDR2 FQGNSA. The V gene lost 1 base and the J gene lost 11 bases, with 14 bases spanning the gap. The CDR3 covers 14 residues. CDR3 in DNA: TGTGCCAGCAGCTTAGAGACCGGGACAAGCAAACTGTTTTTT. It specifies CASSLETGTSKLFF.

The CDR3 protein is CASSPYHQTGGSFSNQPQHF. CDR3 DNA: TGCGCCAGCAGCCCCTATCATCAGACAGGGGGCTCATTTAGCAATCAGCCCCAGCATTTT. This rearrangement joins TRBV4-3 to TRBJ1-5; TRBD1 agrees at 10 bases. There are 20 residues in the CDR3. Looked up from germline, CDR1 is LGHNA and CDR2 is YSLEER. Unmatched junction bases numbered 15, after V lost 4 bases and J lost 0 bases.

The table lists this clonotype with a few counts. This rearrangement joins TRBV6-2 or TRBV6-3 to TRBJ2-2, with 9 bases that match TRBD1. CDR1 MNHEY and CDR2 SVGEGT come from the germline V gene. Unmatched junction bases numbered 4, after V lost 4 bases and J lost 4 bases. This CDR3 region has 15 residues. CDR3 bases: TGTGCCAGCAGTTCCTTGGGACAGGGCACCGGGGAGCTGTTTTTT. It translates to CASSSLGQGTGELFF.